These 32 T cell receptor beta chains share one sample of origin, sequenced in a study of response to subunit inactivated influenza vaccine. TCRdb re-called the RT-PCR reads with MiXCR, one entry per CDR3 protein. The sample lists some 300,000 distinct CDR3 sequences, roughly 22% occurring once. Source: PBMCs from blood, taken 21 months after vaccination. These receptor sequences come from a man between 45 and 75 years old who received an inactivated influenza vaccine.

In its sample, this clonotype was seen many times. This chain uses TRBV7-9 with TRBJ1-1, with D uncertain. From germline, CDR1 is SEHNR and CDR2 FQNEAQ (reference sequence). There are 14 residues in the CDR3. V was clipped by 1 base and J by 4 bases, with 10 bases between them. The DNA for the CDR3 is TGTGCCAGCAGCTTAGAAGGATTCCGCACTGAAGCTTTCTTT. Its protein product is CASSLEGFRTEAFF.

This clonotype was recorded only once. The V call is TRBV6-5, the J call TRBJ2-2; D is uncertain. Trimming took off 9 bases at V and 5 bases at J, with 19 bases between the two ends. CDR3 length equals 15 residues. Germline loops: CDR1 MNHEY, CDR2 SVGAGI. The CDR3 coding sequence is TGTGCCAGTCAGTTGAGGCGACCGGGTACCGGGGAGCTGTTTTTT. The encoded protein is CASQLRRPGTGELFF.

The V and J genes are TRBV28 and TRBJ2-1; TRBD1 might be the D (6 bases). Germline V gives CDR1 MDHEN, CDR2 SYDVKM. The CDR3 has 16 amino acids. V was shortened by 6 bases and J by 0 bases, with 15 bases between the two germline ends. In DNA, the CDR3 is TGTGCCAGCAGCACCGGGACACTGAGCTCCTACAATGAGCAGTTCTTC. Its protein is CASSTGTLSSYNEQFF.

This clonotype was counted a few times. The chain uses TRBV4-3 and TRBJ1-6; TRBD1 agrees at 9 bases. The CDR3 is 16 amino acids. CDR1 is LGHNA and CDR2 is YSLEER in the germline V gene. The V segment lost 0 bases and the J segment 10 bases; nucleotides outside the gene matches: 7. This CDR3 is CASSQELGQGYSPLHF. In DNA, the CDR3 is TGCGCCAGCAGCCAAGAACTGGGACAGGGATACTCACCCCTCCACTTT.

This sequence joins TRBV9 and TRBJ1-4; 12 bases map to TRBD1. The CDR3 has 16 residues. V lost 2 bases and J lost 10; bases outside the gene matches: 9. From germline, CDR1 is SGDLS and CDR2 YYNGEE. The CDR3 DNA reads TGTGCCAGCAGCGTCCAAACCGGGACAGGGGGCGGAAAACTGTTTTTT. This sequence encodes CASSVQTGTGGGKLFF.

V is TRBV28 and J is TRBJ2-7; 9 nucleotides agree with TRBD1. The CDR3 spans 14 residues. Trimming cost V 5 bases and J 6 bases; bases outside gene matches: 8. CDR1 MDHEN and CDR2 SYDVKM come from the germline V gene. The CDR3 spells CASSAHRGLVEQYF. Written as DNA, the CDR3 is TGTGCCAGCAGTGCCCACAGGGGGCTAGTCGAGCAGTACTTC.

This sequence joins TRBV6-5 and TRBJ1-2, with D unclear. This CDR3 contains 13 residues. CDR1 and CDR2 from the germline V gene are MNHEY and SVGAGI. With 0 bases removed from V and 6 bases from J, the gap between germline ends came to 8 bases. CDR3 in amino acids: CASSYSLTHGYTF. CDR3 nucleotides: TGTGCCAGCAGTTACTCTTTGACACATGGCTACACCTTC.

Only a few counts were recorded for this clonotype. This chain uses TRBV7-2 with TRBJ1-6; possible D gene TRBD1, 5 bases. V lost 3 bases, J lost 7 bases, and 16 bases lay in between. The CDR3 extends over 16 amino acids. The germline V gene has CDR1 SGHTA and CDR2 FQGNSA. As DNA, the CDR3 is TGTGCCAGCAGCTTCGGGGGGGGAGTAGCGAATTCACCCCTCCACTTT. This encodes CASSFGGGVANSPLHF.

This chain uses TRBV12-3 or TRBV12-4 with TRBJ2-5, with D unresolved. The CDR3 length is 12 residues. Trimming stripped 7 bases from V and 8 bases from J, with 14 bases between. The CDR3 here is CASTSDRKTQYF. The CDR3 bases are TGTGCCAGCACTTCGGACCGGAAAACCCAGTACTTC.

J is TRBJ2-5 and V is TRBV25-1; D unclear. Germline values: CDR1 MGHDK, CDR2 SYGVNS. Between the trimmed V and J ends, which lost 5 bases and 3 bases, there was a span of 10 bases. This CDR3 is 13 amino acids long. The DNA for the CDR3 is TGTGCCAGCAGTATGTTCTATAAAGAGACCCAGTACTTC. It encodes CASSMFYKETQYF.

This clonotype was picked up many times. CDR3 sequence (DNA): TGTGCCAGCAGTGGTACAGGGCCCTATGGCTACACCTTC. It is translated as CASSGTGPYGYTF. This sequence joins TRBV2 and TRBJ1-2, with D possibly TRBD1 on 6 matching bases. The germline CDR1 and CDR2 sequences are SNHLY and FYNNEI. CDR3 length: 13 residues. The V gene lost 4 bases and the J gene lost 4 bases, with 10 bases spanning the gap. Full variable domain (missing parts from reference TRBV2 and TRBJ1-2): EPEVTQTPSHQVTQMGQEVILRCVPISNHLYFYWYRQILGQKVEFLVSFYNNEISEKSEIFDDQFSVERPDGSNFTLKIRSTKLEDSAMYFCASSGTGPYGYTFGSGTRLTVV.

This clonotype was seen only a few times. The J gene is TRBJ2-1, the V gene TRBV5-1, with TRBD1 identical over 9 bases. Germline V gene data show CDR1 as SGHRS and CDR2 as YFSETQ. The V and J ends lost 4 bases and 6 bases, in that order; junction bases with no gene match: 8. This CDR3 has 15 residues. CDR3 sequence reads: CASSIGQGFSNEQFF. The DNA of the CDR3 is TGCGCCAGCAGCATAGGACAGGGGTTTTCCAATGAGCAGTTCTTC.

There are a few counts of this clonotype. This chain links TRBV6-2 or TRBV6-3 with TRBJ1-1; D is undetermined. The CDR3 contains 13 residues. Trimming cost V 5 bases and J 6 bases, with 13 bases left between them. The germline CDR1 and CDR2 sequences are MNHEY and SVGEGT. This CDR3 is CASSPPLRSEAFF. The CDR3 nucleotides read TGTGCCAGCAGTCCACCCCTTCGTTCTGAAGCTTTCTTT.

This chain uses TRBV28 with TRBJ1-2, with 7 bases lining up with TRBD1. The CDR3 contains 14 residues. V gave up 1 base and J gave up 6 bases; unmatched junction bases: 5. Germline V gene data show CDR1 as MDHEN and CDR2 as SYDVKM. The CDR3 loop is CASSLSRGGHGYTF. The DNA for the CDR3 is TGTGCCAGCAGTTTATCCCGAGGGGGCCATGGCTACACCTTC.

The chain is built from TRBV11-2 and TRBJ2-4; no clear D gene. V was pared by 2 bases and J by 1 base, with 18 bases between. This CDR3 contains 18 residues. Germline V gives CDR1 SGHAT, CDR2 FQNNGV. As DNA, the CDR3 is TGTGCCAGCAGCTTATCTTGGGCCGAGCGAATGGCCAAAAACATTCAGTACTTC. This gives the protein CASSLSWAERMAKNIQYF.

The V gene is TRBV4-1, the J gene TRBJ2-2; 7 bases are shared with TRBD1. The trim removed 4 bases at V and 8 bases at J, leaving 10 bases unmatched. This CDR3 has 15 amino acids. Per germline, CDR1 MGHRA and CDR2 YSYEKL. The DNA for the CDR3 is TGCGCCAGCAGCCGTACAGGGGTCGGGTTTGGGGAGCTGTTTTTT. This sequence encodes CASSRTGVGFGELFF.

V gene TRBV9 combines with J gene TRBJ1-5, with TRBD1 identical over 9 bases. The CDR3 is made up of 15 amino acids. The germline V gene encodes CDR1 SGDLS and CDR2 YYNGEE. Trimming removed 2 bases from V and 6 bases from J; junction bases left unmatched: 6. CDR3 residues: CASSVTGTGTQPQHF. The DNA for the CDR3 is TGTGCCAGCAGCGTTACCGGGACAGGGACTCAGCCCCAGCATTTT.

The V gene is TRBV18, the J gene TRBJ2-2; D is ambiguous. The germline CDR1 and CDR2 sequences are KGHSH and LQKENI. This CDR3 spans 15 amino acids. Trimming pared 5 bases from V and 0 bases from J, leaving 10 bases between. Written as DNA, the CDR3 is TGTGCCAGCTCAAGCCAGGAGACGAACACCGGGGAGCTGTTTTTT. Its protein product is CASSSQETNTGELFF.

The rearrangement links TRBV19 to TRBJ2-3; D unclear. Germline CDR1 LNHDA, CDR2 SQIVND (reference sequence). The CDR3 sequence is 14 residues long. With 2 bases removed from V and 3 bases from J, the gap between germline ends came to 9 bases. As DNA, the CDR3 is TGTGCCAGTAGTATAACTGGTGGGACAGATACGCAGTATTTT. It codes for CASSITGGTDTQYF. The full variable domain, with the rest looked up from reference TRBV19 and TRBJ2-3, is DGGITQSPKYLFRKEGQNVTLSCEQNLNHDAMYWYRQDPGQGLRLIYYSQIVNDFQKGDIAEGYSVSREKKESFPLTVTSAQKNPTAFYLCASSITGGTDTQYFGPGTRLTVL.

The rearrangement joins TRBV18 to TRBJ1-1; TRBD1 is a possible D gene (5 bases). Germline V gene data show CDR1 as KGHSH and CDR2 as LQKENI. V was clipped by 3 bases and J by 8 bases, with 13 bases between them. The CDR3 is made up of 13 amino acids. The CDR3 loop reads CASSPGQAGEAFF. CDR3 coding DNA: TGTGCCAGCTCACCGGGGCAGGCGGGGGAAGCTTTCTTT. The complete variable domain, with remaining parts taken from reference TRBV18 and TRBJ1-1, reads NAGVMQNPRHLVRRRGQEARLRCSPMKGHSHVYWYRQLPEEGLKFMVYLQKENIIDESGMPKERFSAEFPKEGPSILRIQQVVRGDSAAYFCASSPGQAGEAFFGQGTRLTVV.

The gene calls are TRBV5-5 and TRBJ2-3; D remains ambiguous. V was clipped by 0 bases and J by 7 bases, with 15 bases between them. The CDR3 is 15 residues long. The germline CDR1 and CDR2 sequences are SGHKS and YYEKEE (reference sequence). The CDR3 here is CASSLAPVNSNTQYF. The CDR3 DNA reads as TGTGCCAGCAGCTTGGCCCCAGTGAACAGTAATACGCAGTATTTT. Drawing the rest from reference TRBV5-5 and TRBJ2-3, the complete variable domain is DAGVTQSPTHLIKTRGQQVTLRCSPISGHKSVSWYQQVLGQGPQFIFQYYEKEERGRGNFPDRFSARQFPNYSSELNVNALLLGDSALYLCASSLAPVNSNTQYFGPGTRLTVL.

This clonotype appeared a few times. The V gene is TRBV27, the J gene TRBJ1-5; D is ambiguous. There are 14 residues in the CDR3. The germline V and J ends were trimmed by 3 bases and 3 bases, with 9 bases remaining between them. Germline V gene lookup returns CDR1 MNHEY and CDR2 SMNVEV (reference sequence). The CDR3 region is CASSFGSNNQPQHF. As DNA, the CDR3 is TGTGCCAGCAGTTTCGGCAGCAACAATCAGCCCCAGCATTTT.

This chain uses TRBV25-1 with TRBJ2-1; 11 bases align to TRBD2. From germline, CDR1 is MGHDK and CDR2 SYGVNS. The J segment lost 5 bases and the V segment lost 6 bases, leaving 3 bases of the junction unmatched. CDR3 length: 14 residues. As DNA, the CDR3 is TGTGCCAGCAGAATAGCGGGGGGGCACAATGAGCAGTTCTTC. Its translation: CASRIAGGHNEQFF.

The chain is built from TRBV7-2 and TRBJ1-1; TRBD1 is a possible D gene (6 bases). V was trimmed by 7 bases and J by 5 bases, leaving 17 bases between them. CDR1 is SGHTA, CDR2 FQGNSA, per germline. This CDR3 has 14 amino acids. For the CDR3, the DNA is TGTGCCAGCAAAAGGGGGGGCGCTGGGACTGAAGCTTTCTTT. Translation: CASKRGGAGTEAFF.

This clonotype turned up a few times. This chain uses TRBV5-1 with TRBJ2-5; D is undetermined. Trimming took off 2 bases at V and 1 base at J, with 6 bases between the two ends. The CDR3 runs to 13 residues. CDR1 is SGHRS, CDR2 YFSETQ, per germline. The CDR3 is CASSLPAQETQYF. DNA of the CDR3: TGCGCCAGCAGCTTACCAGCCCAAGAGACCCAGTACTTC.

This clonotype occurred many times. The rearrangement links TRBV4-1 to TRBJ1-6; no clear D. This CDR3 has 12 amino acids. The germline V gene encodes CDR1 MGHRA and CDR2 YSYEKL. With 2 bases removed from V and 8 bases from J, the gap between germline ends came to 4 bases. The DNA for the CDR3 is TGCGCCAGCAGCCAAACCGATTCACCCCTCCACTTT. The encoded protein is CASSQTDSPLHF.

The rearrangement joins TRBV28 to TRBJ2-1; possible D gene TRBD1, 5 bases. Germline assignment: CDR1 MDHEN and CDR2 SYDVKM. With 6 bases removed from V and 0 bases from J, the gap between germline ends came to 9 bases. The CDR3 is 14 residues long. As DNA, the CDR3 is TGTGCCAGCAGAGCCGACAGCTCCTACAATGAGCAGTTCTTC. This encodes CASRADSSYNEQFF.

The chain is built from TRBV30 and TRBJ1-5; D is uncertain. The CDR3 is 13 amino acids. Looked up from germline, CDR1 is GTSNPN and CDR2 is SVGIG (reference sequence). The germline V and J ends were trimmed by 1 base and 4 bases, with 8 bases remaining between them. CDR3 loop: CAWSGHQNQPQHF. CDR3 in DNA: TGTGCCTGGAGTGGCCACCAAAATCAGCCCCAGCATTTT.

This clonotype came up many times. The gene calls are TRBV20-1 and TRBJ1-2; D gene ambiguous. Trimming left V 1 base short and J 4 bases short, with 7 bases between. The CDR3 contains 12 residues. Germline CDR1 DFQATT, CDR2 SNEGSKA (reference sequence). The CDR3 DNA reads as TGCAGTGCTAGAGTAGGGAGCTATGGCTACACCTTC. This gives the protein CSARVGSYGYTF.

DNA for the CDR3: TGTGCCAGCAGCTTACAATCGGGCGGGTACGAGCAGTACTTC. Amino acid sequence: CASSLQSGGYEQYF. The chain combines TRBV7-9 with TRBJ2-7; D may be TRBD2 (5 bases). This CDR3 contains 14 residues. The germline V gene encodes CDR1 SEHNR and CDR2 FQNEAQ (reference sequence). V gave up 2 bases and J gave up 4 bases, with 12 bases separating them. The whole variable domain, remainder taken from reference TRBV7-9 and TRBJ2-7, is DTGVSQNPRHKITKRGQNVTFRCDPISEHNRLYWYRQTLGQGPEFLTYFQNEAQLEKSRLLSDRFSAERPKGSFSTLEIQRTEQGDSAMYLCASSLQSGGYEQYFGPGTRLTVT.

This clonotype appeared a few times. CDR3 in amino acids: CSARGRGQGFYGYTF. In DNA form, the CDR3 reads TGCAGTGCTAGGGGAAGGGGACAGGGTTTCTATGGCTACACCTTC. The chain combines TRBV20-1 with TRBJ1-2; 9 bases fit TRBD1. The V gene's germline CDR1 is DFQATT and CDR2 SNEGSKA (reference sequence). CDR3 size: 15 residues. V trimming: 3 bases; J trimming: 4 bases; junction bases outside the gene matches: 9.

The rearrangement uses TRBV27 and TRBJ1-1; perhaps TRBD1 as D (6 bases). The CDR3 runs to 16 residues. Germline assignment: CDR1 MNHEY and CDR2 SMNVEV (reference sequence). Trimming took off 4 bases at V and 4 bases at J, with 19 bases between the two ends. The CDR3 DNA reads as TGTGCCAGCAGTTCCCCCCCTCCAGGGGTGGGCACTGAAGCTTTCTTT. Its translation: CASSSPPPGVGTEAFF.